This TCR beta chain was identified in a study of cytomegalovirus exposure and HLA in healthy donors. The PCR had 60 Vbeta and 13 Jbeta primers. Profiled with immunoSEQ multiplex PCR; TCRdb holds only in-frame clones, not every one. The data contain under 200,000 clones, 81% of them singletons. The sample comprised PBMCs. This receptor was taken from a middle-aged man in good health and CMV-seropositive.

CDR3 nucleotides: TGCGCCAGCAGCTTAGAACAGGGGGTGGATGGCTACACCTTC. It encodes CASSLEQGVDGYTF. The chain couples TRBV5-1 to TRBJ1-2; 8 bases match TRBD1. CDR3 length: 14 residues. In germline, CDR1 is SGHRS, CDR2 YFSETQ. V lost 2 bases to trimming and J lost 6 bases; unmatched junction nucleotides: 6.